The clone carrying this T cell receptor beta chain was picked up a small number of times. The data derive from a study of T-cell reconstitution after alpha-beta-depleted transplantation in children. It was with unique molecular identifiers that the TCRbeta library was prepared. A single record per CDR3 protein comes from TCRdb applying MiXCR to the PCR reads. The table shows about 610,000 distinct CDR3 sequences, with approximately 10% occurring only once. Germline V gene sequence: CDR1 SGHNT, CDR2 YENEEA. Losses at the gene ends were 3 bases for V and 5 bases for J; bases not matched to a gene: 13. CDR3 length equals 18 residues.

Sequencing was performed on PBMCs from the stem cell graft donor, taken from the stem cell graft. The TCR originated in a human donor who donated a stem cell graft to a child with acute myeloid leukemia. The chain couples TRBV11-3 to TRBJ1-3, with 10 nucleotides matching TRBD1. The CDR3 region has the DNA TGTGCCAGCAGCTTCCCAGGGACAGGGGTTTCTCGAAGAAACACCATATATTTT. Protein sequence: CASSFPGTGVSRRNTIYF. Full variable domain (missing parts from reference TRBV11-3 and TRBJ1-3): EAGVVQSPRYKIIEKKQPVAFWCNPISGHNTLYWYLQNLGQGPELLIRYENEEAVDDSQLPKDRFSAERLKGVDSTLKIQPAELGDSAVYLCASSFPGTGVSRRNTIYFGEGSWLTVV.